This T cell receptor (beta chain) is drawn from a study of blood T cell repertoires in COVID-19. About the study: PBMCs, B-cell-depleted T cells, or T cells provided the cDNA or gDNA that made up the material.

V was pared by 11 bases and J by 7 bases, with 10 bases of the junction left unmatched. Germline V lookup: CDR1 KGHDR, CDR2 SFDVKD. The CDR3 has 14 residues. Produced via immunoSEQ multiplex PCR; TCRdb's table is partial and in-frame only. This sample carries about 260,000 clones, approximately 88% of them seen once, and the ten largest clones take approximately 0.7%. Sequencing was done on a sample of peripheral blood. This TCR was sampled from a human donor in a cohort sampled during active COVID-19. J is TRBJ2-2 and V is TRBV24-1; 9 bases align to TRBD1. The DNA of the CDR3 is TGTGCCAGGGGGGGACAGGGCTTGGGCGGGGAGCTGTTTTTT. It translates to CARGGQGLGGELFF.